This is a list of T cell receptor beta chains from one sample in a study of blood T cell repertoires in COVID-19. Assay used: immunoSEQ multiplex PCR; TCRdb lists only in-frame clones, some missing. Of hundreds of thousands of clones detected, approximately 90% appear once; the ten largest clones hold roughly 2.5%. The specimen sequenced was PBMCs or T cells enriched from blood (not recorded which). The source of these receptors is a woman between 18 and 29 years old who had recovered from COVID-19. CDR3s include the opening cysteine and the closing phenylalanine or tryptophan. D genes are given only for firm matches. The listing skips clone size in some rows; elsewhere it reads once, few, many or a size class.

V	size	J	length	D	DNA	CDR3
TRBV6-5	.	TRBJ2-1	14	.	TGTGCCAGCAAGGAGGGCAGCTCCTACAATGAGCAGTTCTTC	CASKEGSSYNEQFF
TRBV15	.	TRBJ1-5	13	.	TGTGCCACCAGCAGAGACGGGTGGCAGCCCCAGCATTTT	CATSRDGWQPQHF
TRBV18	.	TRBJ1-2	17	TRBD1	TGTGCCAGCTCACCCACCGGGACAGGGTTGAGTGACTATGGCTACACCTTC	CASSPTGTGLSDYGYTF
TRBV7-6	.	TRBJ2-5	17	.	TGTGCCAGCAGCTCCACCCTAGCGAGTTTTTTGTCGGAGACCCAGTACTTC	CASSSTLASFLSETQYF
TRBV14	.	TRBJ1-2	13	.	TGTGCCAGCAGCCAAGATCTTAACTATGGCTACACCTTC	CASSQDLNYGYTF
TRBV27	.	TRBJ2-7	11	.	TGTGCCAGCATGGGGAGCTACGAGCAGTACTTC	CASMGSYEQYF
TRBV6-1	.	TRBJ1-5	17	.	TGTGCCAGCAGTGAAGCCGCGGGGGGGTTTTCTCGCCAGCCCCAGCATTTT	CASSEAAGGFSRQPQHF
TRBV28	.	TRBJ1-1	17	.	TGTGCCAGCAGTTTAGGGGCAGGTAAGGAACAAATGGCTGAAGCTTTCTTT	CASSLGAGKEQMAEAFF
TRBV29-1	.	TRBJ2-7	14	.	TGCAGCGTTGAAGATAACGAGGGAACCTACGAGCAGTACTTC	CSVEDNEGTYEQYF
TRBV2	.	TRBJ1-2	12	.	TGTGCCAGCAGTGAAAGGAGGAATGGCTACACCTTC	CASSERRNGYTF
TRBV15	.	TRBJ2-7	15	TRBD1	TGTGCCACCAGCAGCGAGGGACAGGGGATTGCCGAGCAGTACTTC	CATSSEGQGIAEQYF
TRBV10-3	once	TRBJ1-4	16	TRBD1	TGTGCCATCAGTGAGTCGAACTTCGACAGGGGAGAAAAACTGTTTTTT	CAISESNFDRGEKLFF
TRBV19	.	TRBJ1-2	16	.	TGTGCCAGTAGTATAGACCTTTTCCGGACAGCAGATGGCTACACCTTC	CASSIDLFRTADGYTF
TRBV7-9	.	TRBJ1-1	15	.	TGTGCCAGCAGCGATGCTCGCACAGGGAACACTGAAGCTTTCTTT	CASSDARTGNTEAFF
TRBV4-1	.	TRBJ2-7	16	.	TGCGCCAGCAGCCAAAGTTGGTCCGGGAACTCCTACGAGCAGTACTTC	CASSQSWSGNSYEQYF
TRBV6-4	.	TRBJ2-3	15	TRBD2	TGTGCCAGCAGTAAGACTAGCGGGGGGGCAGATACGCAGTATTTT	CASSKTSGGADTQYF
TRBV12-5	.	TRBJ1-2	13	TRBD1	TGTGCTAGTGGTCTCCAGGGGGCGCGTGGCTACACCTTC	CASGLQGARGYTF
TRBV4-1	.	TRBJ2-2	16	TRBD2	TGCGCCAGCAGCCAAGAGGGCGGGGGAAACACCGGGGAGCTGTTTTTT	CASSQEGGGNTGELFF
TRBV28	once	TRBJ1-2	15	TRBD1	TGTGCCAGCTGGAAAGACAGGGGGAATAACTATGGCTACACCTTC	CASWKDRGNNYGYTF
TRBV7-8	.	TRBJ2-7	15	TRBD1	TGTGCCAGCAGCTCCCCGGGACAGGGGATTGGGGAGCAGTACTTC	CASSSPGQGIGEQYF
TRBV12-3/TRBV12-4	.	TRBJ2-5	13	.	TGTGCCAGCAGTTTTATTGGTCGGGAGACCCAGTACTTC	CASSFIGRETQYF
TRBV27	.	TRBJ1-2	16	.	TGTGCCAGCAGTTTCCGCGTAGGTATTGGGCACTATGGCTACACCTTC	CASSFRVGIGHYGYTF
TRBV7-3	once	TRBJ2-3	14	.	TGTGCCAGCAGCTCCGGGACTAGCACAGATACGCAGTATTTT	CASSSGTSTDTQYF
TRBV4-1	.	TRBJ2-7	15	TRBD1	TGCGCCAGCAGCCAAGTCCAGGGGGCCCTGGACGAGCAGTACTTC	CASSQVQGALDEQYF
TRBV3-1/TRBV3-2	.	TRBJ2-1	12	.	TGTGCCAGCAGCCTACGACAGCCGCCCCAGTTCTTC	CASSLRQPPQFF
TRBV6-5	.	TRBJ1-2	14	.	TGTGCCAGCAGTTACTCTGGTCAGGTTGAAGGCTACACCTTC	CASSYSGQVEGYTF
TRBV5-6	.	TRBJ1-6	16	.	TGTGCCAGCAGCTTGGGTTATCGGGGAGCGGACTCACCCCTCCACTTT	CASSLGYRGADSPLHF
TRBV5-5	.	TRBJ1-4	13	.	TGTGCCAGCAGATTGACACCGAATGAAAAACTGTTTTTT	CASRLTPNEKLFF
TRBV24-1	.	TRBJ2-3	15	.	TGTGCCACCAGTGATCCACTCGGTCCTGGAGATACGCAGTATTTT	CATSDPLGPGDTQYF
TRBV19	.	TRBJ2-1	15	.	TGTGCCAGTAGTAGTGTCCTAAGCTCCTACAATGAGCAGTTCTTC	CASSSVLSSYNEQFF
TRBV10-3	.	TRBJ2-7	13	TRBD1	TGTGCCGTCGGGCTCGGGACAGGGCGCGAGCAGTACTTC	CAVGLGTGREQYF
TRBV4-2	.	TRBJ2-1	20	TRBD2	TGTGCCAGCAGCCAAGACCACATCCTAGCGGGGGGGCAAGGTTACAATGAGCAGTTCTTC	CASSQDHILAGGQGYNEQFF
TRBV3-1/TRBV3-2	once	TRBJ2-7	15	.	TGTGCCAGCAGCCAAGGTAAGGGGCCCTCCTACGAGCAGTACTTC	CASSQGKGPSYEQYF
TRBV2	once	TRBJ1-6	15	TRBD1	TGTGCCAGCAGCCCCGGACAGGGGGTAAATTCACCCCTCCACTTT	CASSPGQGVNSPLHF
TRBV7-2	.	TRBJ2-1	14	.	TGTGCCAGCAGCTTAGGTGGAGGTAGCAATGAGCAGTTCTTC	CASSLGGGSNEQFF
TRBV5-1	.	TRBJ2-7	14	TRBD1	TGCGCCAGCAGCTTGGAGGGACAGATCTACGAGCAGTACTTC	CASSLEGQIYEQYF
TRBV6-5	.	TRBJ1-2	14	TRBD1	TGTGCCAGCAGCTTTACGGACAGGGGAGGTGGCTACACCTTC	CASSFTDRGGGYTF
TRBV9	.	TRBJ2-7	14	.	TGTGCCAGCAGCCGGGGAGAGATCCTCTACGAGCAGTACTTC	CASSRGEILYEQYF
TRBV27	.	TRBJ1-5	16	TRBD1	TGTGCCAGCAGTCCGCTCGGGACAGGCTTCAATCAGCCCCAGCATTTT	CASSPLGTGFNQPQHF
TRBV5-1	.	TRBJ1-6	22	.	TGCGCCAGCAGCTTGGGCGGCTCACTTTCGTTTTCTCCCCGCTCCTATAATTCACCCCTCCACTTT	CASSLGGSLSFSPRSYNSPLHF
TRBV28	.	TRBJ2-1	11	.	TGTGCCAGCAGTTTGCGGGGTGAGCAGTTCTTC	CASSLRGEQFF
TRBV5-1	.	TRBJ1-1	15	.	TGCGCCAGCAGCCCCCTAACGGGATCCGGCGCTGAAGCTTTCTTT	CASSPLTGSGAEAFF
TRBV15	.	TRBJ2-7	15	.	TGTGCCACCAGCAGAGATCCCACAGGGAGCTCCGAGCAGTACTTC	CATSRDPTGSSEQYF
TRBV2	.	TRBJ2-2	15	TRBD2	TGTGCCAGCAGTGCGGGGGGGCATAACACCGGGGAGCTGTTTTTT	CASSAGGHNTGELFF
TRBV11-1	.	TRBJ2-1	15	TRBD1	TGTGCCAGCAGCCAACCGGAGTCAGGGGGCTTTGAGCAGTTCTTC	CASSQPESGGFEQFF
TRBV21-1	.	TRBJ1-4	14	.	TGTGCCAGCAGCAAAGTAAAGCTTAATGAAAAACTGTTTTTT	CASSKVKLNEKLFF
TRBV23-1	.	TRBJ1-1	16	.	TGCGCCAGCAGGAGGCCAGGGGTTCATAGGAACACTGAAGCTTTCTTT	CASRRPGVHRNTEAFF
TRBV27	.	TRBJ2-7	13	.	TGTGCCAGCAGTTTATCGGGGGGGCTAGAGCAGTACTTC	CASSLSGGLEQYF
TRBV5-4	.	TRBJ1-1	15	.	TGTGCCAGCAGCTCCTCGGGAGGGGTGGGTACTGAAGCTTTCTTT	CASSSSGGVGTEAFF
TRBV12-3/TRBV12-4	.	TRBJ2-3	13	.	TGTGCCAGCAGTTTAGCAGGGGGAGATACGCAGTATTTT	CASSLAGGDTQYF
TRBV5-1	.	TRBJ1-1	14	.	TGCGCCAGCAGCTCCGGGGACACGAACACTGAAGCTTTCTTT	CASSSGDTNTEAFF
TRBV19	.	TRBJ1-3	14	.	TGTGCCAGTACCCAGGACAGCTCTGGAAACACCATATATTTT	CASTQDSSGNTIYF
TRBV5-1	.	TRBJ1-1	16	TRBD1	TGCGCCAGCAGCTTGGTGGGCAGGGGGCGCAGGACTGAAGCTTTCTTT	CASSLVGRGRRTEAFF
TRBV3-1/TRBV3-2	.	TRBJ1-2	13	.	TGTGCCAGCAGCCACGGGTGGCTCTATGGCTACACCTTC	CASSHGWLYGYTF
TRBV3-1/TRBV3-2	.	TRBJ2-5	14	.	TGTGCCAGCAGCCGGACAGGCCGGGGGGAGACCCAGTACTTC	CASSRTGRGETQYF
TRBV5-4	.	TRBJ2-7	15	TRBD2	TGTGCCAGCAGCTTGGAAGGGACTAGCGGCTACGAGCAGTACTTC	CASSLEGTSGYEQYF
TRBV5-4	once	TRBJ1-6	12	.	TGTGCCAGCAGCTGGGAGCGGTCACCCCTCCACTTT	CASSWERSPLHF
TRBV28	.	TRBJ2-1	16	TRBD2	TGTGCCAGCAGTTCTCATAGCGGGGGGGCAATTAATGAGCAGTTCTTC	CASSSHSGGAINEQFF
TRBV7-9	.	TRBJ1-2	15	.	TGTGCCAGCAGCTTACCCCGGGGTCTTGGAGATGGCTACACCTTC	CASSLPRGLGDGYTF